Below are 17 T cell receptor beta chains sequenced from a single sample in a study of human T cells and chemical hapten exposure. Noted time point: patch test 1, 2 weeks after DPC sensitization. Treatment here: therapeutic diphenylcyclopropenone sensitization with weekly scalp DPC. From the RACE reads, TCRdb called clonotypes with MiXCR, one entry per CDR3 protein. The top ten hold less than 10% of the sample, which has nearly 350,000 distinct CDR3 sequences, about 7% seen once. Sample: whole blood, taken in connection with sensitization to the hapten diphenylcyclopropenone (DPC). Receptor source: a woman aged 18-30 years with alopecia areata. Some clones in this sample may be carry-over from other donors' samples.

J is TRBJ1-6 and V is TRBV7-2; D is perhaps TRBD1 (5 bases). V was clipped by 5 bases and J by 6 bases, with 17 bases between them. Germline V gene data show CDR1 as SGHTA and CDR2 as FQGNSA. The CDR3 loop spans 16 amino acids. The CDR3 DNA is TGTGCCAGCAGCCCCGATGTAGGCAGGGCTAATTCACCCCTCCACTTT. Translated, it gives CASSPDVGRANSPLHF.

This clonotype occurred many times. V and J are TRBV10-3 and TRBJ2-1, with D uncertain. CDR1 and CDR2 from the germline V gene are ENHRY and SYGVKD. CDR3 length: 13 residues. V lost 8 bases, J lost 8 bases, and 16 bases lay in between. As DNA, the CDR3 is TGTGCCATCTCGCCGGCCCCTCAGGATGAGCAGTTCTTC. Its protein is CAISPAPQDEQFF.

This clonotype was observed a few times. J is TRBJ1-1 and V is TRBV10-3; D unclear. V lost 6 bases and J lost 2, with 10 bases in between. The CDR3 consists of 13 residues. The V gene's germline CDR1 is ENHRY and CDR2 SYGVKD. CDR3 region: CAIRGSGNTEAFF. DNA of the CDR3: TGTGCCATCAGGGGGTCCGGTAACACTGAAGCTTTCTTT.

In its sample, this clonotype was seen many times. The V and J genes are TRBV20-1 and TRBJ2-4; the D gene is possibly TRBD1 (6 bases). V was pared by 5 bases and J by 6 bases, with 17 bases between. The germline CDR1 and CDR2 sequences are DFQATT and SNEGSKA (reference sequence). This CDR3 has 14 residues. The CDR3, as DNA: TGCAGTGCTGGTAACCGGGACAACGGAAACATTCAGTACTTC. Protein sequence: CSAGNRDNGNIQYF.

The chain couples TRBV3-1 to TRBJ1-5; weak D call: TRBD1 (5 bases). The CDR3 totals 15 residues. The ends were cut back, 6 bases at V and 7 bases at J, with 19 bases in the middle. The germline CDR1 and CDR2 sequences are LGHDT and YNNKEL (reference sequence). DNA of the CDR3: TGTGCCAGCAGTCCTCTCGGGGGAAGCGAACAGCCCCAGCATTTT. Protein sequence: CASSPLGGSEQPQHF.

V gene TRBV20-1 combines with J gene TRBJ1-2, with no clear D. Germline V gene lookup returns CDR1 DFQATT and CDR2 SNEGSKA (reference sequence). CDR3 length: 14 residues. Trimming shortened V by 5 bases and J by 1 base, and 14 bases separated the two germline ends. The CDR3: CSAGIPDGNYGYTF. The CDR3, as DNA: TGCAGTGCTGGAATCCCGGACGGTAACTATGGCTACACCTTC.

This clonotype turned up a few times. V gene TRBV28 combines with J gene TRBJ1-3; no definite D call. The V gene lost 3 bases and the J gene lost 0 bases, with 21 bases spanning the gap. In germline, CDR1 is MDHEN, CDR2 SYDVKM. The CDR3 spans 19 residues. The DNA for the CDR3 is TGTGCCAGCAGTTTTCAATTATCGACACCGGTCCGCTCTGGAAACACCATATATTTT. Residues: CASSFQLSTPVRSGNTIYF.

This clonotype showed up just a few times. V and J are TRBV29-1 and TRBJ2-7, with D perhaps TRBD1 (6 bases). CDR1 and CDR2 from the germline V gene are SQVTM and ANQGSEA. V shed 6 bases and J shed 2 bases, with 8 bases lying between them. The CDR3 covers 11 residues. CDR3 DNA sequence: TGCAGCGTCGGGGACACCTACGAGCAGTACTTC. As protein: CSVGDTYEQYF.

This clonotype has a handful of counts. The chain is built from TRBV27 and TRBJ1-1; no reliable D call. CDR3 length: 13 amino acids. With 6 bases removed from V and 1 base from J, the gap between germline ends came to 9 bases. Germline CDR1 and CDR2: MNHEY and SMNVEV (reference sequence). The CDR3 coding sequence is TGTGCCAGCAGGTTCAACCGGAACACTGAAGCTTTCTTT. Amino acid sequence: CASRFNRNTEAFF.

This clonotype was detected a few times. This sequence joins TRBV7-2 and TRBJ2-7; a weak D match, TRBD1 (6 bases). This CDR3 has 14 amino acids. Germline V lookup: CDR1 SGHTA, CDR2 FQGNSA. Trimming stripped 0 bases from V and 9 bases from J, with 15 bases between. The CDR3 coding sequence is TGTGCCAGCAGCTTAGCCGGGACATTACGTGGGCAGTACTTC. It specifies CASSLAGTLRGQYF.

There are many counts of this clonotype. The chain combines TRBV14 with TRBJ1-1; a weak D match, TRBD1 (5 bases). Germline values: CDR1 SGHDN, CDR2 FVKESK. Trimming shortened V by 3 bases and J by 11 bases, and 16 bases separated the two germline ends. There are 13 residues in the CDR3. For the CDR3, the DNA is TGTGCCAGCAGCCACGGGGCACCCAACGGGGCTTTCTTT. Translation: CASSHGAPNGAFF.

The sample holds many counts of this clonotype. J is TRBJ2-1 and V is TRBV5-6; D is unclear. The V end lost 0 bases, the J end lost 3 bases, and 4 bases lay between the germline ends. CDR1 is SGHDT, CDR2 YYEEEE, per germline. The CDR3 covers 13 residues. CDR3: CASSLGDYNEQFF. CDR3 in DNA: TGTGCCAGCAGCTTGGGGGACTACAATGAGCAGTTCTTC.

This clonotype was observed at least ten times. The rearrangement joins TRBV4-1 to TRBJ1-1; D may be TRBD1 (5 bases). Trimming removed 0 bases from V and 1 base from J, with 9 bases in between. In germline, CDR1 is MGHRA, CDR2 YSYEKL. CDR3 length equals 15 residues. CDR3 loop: CASSQEGGRNTEAFF. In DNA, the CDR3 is TGCGCCAGCAGCCAAGAGGGGGGGAGGAACACTGAAGCTTTCTTT.

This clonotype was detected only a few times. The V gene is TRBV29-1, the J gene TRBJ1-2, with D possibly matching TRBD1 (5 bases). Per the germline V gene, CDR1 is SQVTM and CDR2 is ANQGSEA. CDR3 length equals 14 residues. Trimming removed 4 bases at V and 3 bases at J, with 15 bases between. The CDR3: CSVARPRADYGYTF. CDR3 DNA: TGCAGCGTTGCGAGACCCAGGGCGGACTATGGCTACACCTTC.

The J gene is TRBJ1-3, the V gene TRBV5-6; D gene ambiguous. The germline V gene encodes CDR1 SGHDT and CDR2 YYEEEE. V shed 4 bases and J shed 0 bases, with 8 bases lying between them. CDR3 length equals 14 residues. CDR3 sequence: CASSADFSGNTIYF. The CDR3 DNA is TGTGCCAGCAGCGCCGACTTCTCTGGAAACACCATATATTTT.

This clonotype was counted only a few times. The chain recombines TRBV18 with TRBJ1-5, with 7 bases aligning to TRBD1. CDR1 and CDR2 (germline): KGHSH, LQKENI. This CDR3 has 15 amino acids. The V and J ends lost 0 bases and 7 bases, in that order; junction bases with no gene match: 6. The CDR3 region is CASSPPGQYLQPQHF. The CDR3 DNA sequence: TGTGCCAGCTCACCACCGGGACAGTATCTCCAGCCCCAGCATTTT.

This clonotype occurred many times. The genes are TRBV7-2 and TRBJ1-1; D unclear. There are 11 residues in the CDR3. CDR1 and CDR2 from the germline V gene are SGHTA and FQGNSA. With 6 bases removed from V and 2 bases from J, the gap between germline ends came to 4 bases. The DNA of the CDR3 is TGTGCCAGCAGTGCAAACACTGAAGCTTTCTTT. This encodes CASSANTEAFF.